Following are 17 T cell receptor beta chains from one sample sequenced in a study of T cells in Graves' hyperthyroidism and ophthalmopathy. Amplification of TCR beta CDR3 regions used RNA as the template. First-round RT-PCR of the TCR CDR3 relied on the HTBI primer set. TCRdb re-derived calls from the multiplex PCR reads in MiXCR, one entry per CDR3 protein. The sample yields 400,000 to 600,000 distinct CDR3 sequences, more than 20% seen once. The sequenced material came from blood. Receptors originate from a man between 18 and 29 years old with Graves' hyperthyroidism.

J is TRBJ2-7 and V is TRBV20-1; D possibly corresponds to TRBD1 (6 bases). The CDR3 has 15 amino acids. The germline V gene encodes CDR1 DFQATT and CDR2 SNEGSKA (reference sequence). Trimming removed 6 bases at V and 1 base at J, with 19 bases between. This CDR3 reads CSAERIRTESYEQYF. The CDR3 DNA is TGCAGTGCCGAACGCATTAGGACAGAGTCCTACGAGCAGTACTTC.

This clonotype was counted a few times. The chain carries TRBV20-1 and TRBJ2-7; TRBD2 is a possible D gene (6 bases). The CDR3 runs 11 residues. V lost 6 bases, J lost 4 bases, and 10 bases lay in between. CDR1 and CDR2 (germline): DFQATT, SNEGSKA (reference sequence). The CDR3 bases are TGCAGTGCCCCGGGACTTTACGAGCAGTACTTC. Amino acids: CSAPGLYEQYF.

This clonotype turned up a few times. CDR3 region: CASSNGQGEKLFF. Here the CDR3 DNA reads TGTGCCAGCAGCAACGGACAGGGTGAAAAACTGTTTTTT. The chain is built from TRBV3-1 and TRBJ1-4, with 8 bases identical to TRBD1. This CDR3 spans 13 amino acids. CDR1 LGHDT and CDR2 YNNKEL come from the germline V gene (reference sequence). V was clipped by 5 bases and J by 7 bases; unmatched bases: 3.

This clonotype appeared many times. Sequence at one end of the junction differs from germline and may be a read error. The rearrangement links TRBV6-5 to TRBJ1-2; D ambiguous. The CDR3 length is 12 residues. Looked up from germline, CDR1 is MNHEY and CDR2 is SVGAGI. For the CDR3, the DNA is TGTGCCAGCAGTAACTCGATCCATGGCTACACCTTC. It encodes CASSNSIHGYTF.

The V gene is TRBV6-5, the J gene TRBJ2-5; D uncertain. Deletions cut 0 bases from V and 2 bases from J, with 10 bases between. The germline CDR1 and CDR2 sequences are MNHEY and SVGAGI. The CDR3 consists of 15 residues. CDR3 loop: CASSYSFRVQETQYF. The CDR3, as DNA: TGTGCCAGCAGTTACTCATTCCGGGTACAAGAGACCCAGTACTTC.

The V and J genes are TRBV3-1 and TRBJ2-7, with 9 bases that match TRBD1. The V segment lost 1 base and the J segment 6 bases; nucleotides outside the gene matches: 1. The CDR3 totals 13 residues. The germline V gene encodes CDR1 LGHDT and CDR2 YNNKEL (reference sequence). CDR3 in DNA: TGTGCCAGCAGCCAAGGGACAGGGGCCGAGCAGTACTTC. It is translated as CASSQGTGAEQYF.

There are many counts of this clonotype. The DNA of the CDR3 is TGTGCCAGCAGCTTGATGGGGATGTCCTACGAGCAGTACTTC. Its translation is CASSLMGMSYEQYF. The chain couples TRBV11-2 to TRBJ2-7; no definite D call. Germline V gene data show CDR1 as SGHAT and CDR2 as FQNNGV. Trimming pared 3 bases from V and 1 base from J, leaving 10 bases between. This CDR3 has 14 residues.

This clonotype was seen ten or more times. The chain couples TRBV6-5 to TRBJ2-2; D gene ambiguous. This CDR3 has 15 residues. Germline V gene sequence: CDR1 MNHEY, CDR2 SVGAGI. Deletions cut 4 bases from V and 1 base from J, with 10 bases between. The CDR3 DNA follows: TGTGCCAGCAGTTCGCACAGCCTGAACACCGGGGAGCTGTTTTTT. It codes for CASSSHSLNTGELFF.

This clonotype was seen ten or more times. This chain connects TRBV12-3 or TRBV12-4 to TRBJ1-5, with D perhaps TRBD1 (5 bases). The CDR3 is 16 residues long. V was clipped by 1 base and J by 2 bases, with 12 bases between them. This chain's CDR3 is CASSLGQGLGNQPQHF. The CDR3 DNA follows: TGTGCCAGCAGTTTAGGGCAGGGTTTGGGCAATCAGCCCCAGCATTTT.

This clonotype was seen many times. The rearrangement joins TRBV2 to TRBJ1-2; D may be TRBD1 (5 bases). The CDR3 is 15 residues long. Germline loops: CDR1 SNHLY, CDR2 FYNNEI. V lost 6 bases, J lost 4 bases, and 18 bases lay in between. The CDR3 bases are TGTGCCAGCAGCGGAAGTGTAGACAGTAGCTATGGCTACACCTTC. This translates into CASSGSVDSSYGYTF.

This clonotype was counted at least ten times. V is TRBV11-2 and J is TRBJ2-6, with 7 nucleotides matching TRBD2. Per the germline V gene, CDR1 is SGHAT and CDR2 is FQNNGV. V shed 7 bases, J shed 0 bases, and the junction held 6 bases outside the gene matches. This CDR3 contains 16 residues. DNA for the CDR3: TGTGCCAGCAAAGACCCGGGGGGCTCTGGGGCCAACGTCCTGACTTTC. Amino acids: CASKDPGGSGANVLTF.

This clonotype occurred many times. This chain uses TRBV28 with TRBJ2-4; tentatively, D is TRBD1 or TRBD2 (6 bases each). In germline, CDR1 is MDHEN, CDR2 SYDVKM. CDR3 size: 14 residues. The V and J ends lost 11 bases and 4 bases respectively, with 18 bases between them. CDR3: CACTGAPKKNIQYF. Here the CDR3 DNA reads TGTGCCTGTACGGGGGCCCCCAAAAAAAACATTCAGTACTTC.

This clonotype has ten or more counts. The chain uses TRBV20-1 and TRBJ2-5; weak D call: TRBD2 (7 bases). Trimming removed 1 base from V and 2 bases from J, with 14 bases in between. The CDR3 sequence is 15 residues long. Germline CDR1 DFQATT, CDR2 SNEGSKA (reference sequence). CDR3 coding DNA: TGCAGTGCTAGAGGGGGGGGCGGAGAACAAGAGACCCAGTACTTC. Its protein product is CSARGGGGEQETQYF.

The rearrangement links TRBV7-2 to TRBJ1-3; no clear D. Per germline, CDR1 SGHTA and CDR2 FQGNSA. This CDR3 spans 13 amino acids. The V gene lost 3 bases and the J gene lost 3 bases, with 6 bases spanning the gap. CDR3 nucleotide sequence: TGTGCCAGCAGCTTTAGGGTTGGAAACACCATATATTTT. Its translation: CASSFRVGNTIYF.

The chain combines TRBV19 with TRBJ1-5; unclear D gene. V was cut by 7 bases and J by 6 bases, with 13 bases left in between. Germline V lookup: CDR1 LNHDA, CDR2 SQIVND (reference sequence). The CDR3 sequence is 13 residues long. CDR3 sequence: CASKERAVQPQHF. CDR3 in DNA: TGTGCCAGTAAGGAAAGAGCGGTTCAGCCCCAGCATTTT.

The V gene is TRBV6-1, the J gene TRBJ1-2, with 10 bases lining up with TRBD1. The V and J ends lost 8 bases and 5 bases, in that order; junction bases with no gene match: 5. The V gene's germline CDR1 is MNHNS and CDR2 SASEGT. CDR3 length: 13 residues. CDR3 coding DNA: TGTGCCAGCCACGCGGGACAGGGGTATGGCTACACCTTC. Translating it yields CASHAGQGYGYTF.

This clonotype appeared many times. In DNA form, the CDR3 reads TGTGCCAGCAGCTTAGCGATCGGGGGGTACTTTTACGAGCAGTACTTC. This gives the protein CASSLAIGGYFYEQYF. The chain is built from TRBV7-8 and TRBJ2-7; 7 positions match TRBD2. Germline CDR1 is SGHVS and CDR2 is FQNEAQ. The CDR3 consists of 16 residues. Trimming took 0 bases from V and 4 from J; bases not matched to a gene: 9.